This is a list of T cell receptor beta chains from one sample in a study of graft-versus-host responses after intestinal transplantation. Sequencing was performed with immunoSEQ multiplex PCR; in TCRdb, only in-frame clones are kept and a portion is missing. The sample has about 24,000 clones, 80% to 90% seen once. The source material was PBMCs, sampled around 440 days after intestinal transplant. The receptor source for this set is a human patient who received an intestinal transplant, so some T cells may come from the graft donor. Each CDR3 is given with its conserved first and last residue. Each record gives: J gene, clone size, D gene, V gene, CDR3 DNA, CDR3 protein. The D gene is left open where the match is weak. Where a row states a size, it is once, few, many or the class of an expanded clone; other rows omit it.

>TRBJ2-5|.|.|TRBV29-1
TGCAGCGTTGAATCGGAGACCCAGTACTTC
CSVESETQYF
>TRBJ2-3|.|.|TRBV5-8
TGTGCCAGCAGCTTAGGGCAGGGAAGAGATACGCAGTATTTT
CASSLGQGRDTQYF
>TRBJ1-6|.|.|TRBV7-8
TGTGCCAGCAGCTTAGCTGGGCAGTCTAATTCACCCCTCCACTTT
CASSLAGQSNSPLHF
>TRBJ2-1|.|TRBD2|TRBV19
TGTGCCAGTAGTATGCCACCCCCGGGACTAGCGGGAGTTGAGCAGTTCTTC
CASSMPPPGLAGVEQFF
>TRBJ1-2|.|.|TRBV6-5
TGTGCCAGCAGTTACTCCCCAACAGCTCAACACTATGGCTACACCTTC
CASSYSPTAQHYGYTF
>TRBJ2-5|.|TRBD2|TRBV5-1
TGCGCCAGCAGCTTGGTTGCGGGGACTAGCGGGAGAGTTCTTGTCTACGGAGAGACCCAGTACTTC
CASSLVAGTSGRVLVYGETQYF
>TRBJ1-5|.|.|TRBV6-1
TGTGCCAGCAGATCCCGGACAGGCAATCAGCCCCAGCATTTT
CASRSRTGNQPQHF
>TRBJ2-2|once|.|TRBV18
TGTGCCAGCTCGACCAACGGCGAACTTTCAACCGGGGAGCTGTTTTTT
CASSTNGELSTGELFF
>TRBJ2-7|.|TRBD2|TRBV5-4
TGTGCCAGCAGCTTGGATAGCGGGTTATCCTACGAGCAGTACTTC
CASSLDSGLSYEQYF
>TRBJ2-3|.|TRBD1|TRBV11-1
TGTGCCAGCAGCCTTTACACCGGGACAGGGAAACCAGATACGCAGTATTTT
CASSLYTGTGKPDTQYF
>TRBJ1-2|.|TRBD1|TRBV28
TGTGCCAGCAAGGGGGCCGGGACAGGAGGGATTGCGGTGGGCTACACCTTC
CASKGAGTGGIAVGYTF
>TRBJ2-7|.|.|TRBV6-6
TGTGCCAGCAGTTACGGCGGGGAGCAGTACTTC
CASSYGGEQYF
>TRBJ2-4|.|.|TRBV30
TGTGCCTGGAGTGTTTCTCAGGGTTCGACCAAAAACATTCAGTACTTC
CAWSVSQGSTKNIQYF
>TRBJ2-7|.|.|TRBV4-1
TGCGCCAGCAGCCAAGATAGGGAATCAGCCTACGAGCAGTACTTC
CASSQDRESAYEQYF
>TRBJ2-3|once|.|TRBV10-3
TGTGCCATCAAACGACCAGAGTCAGGAGATACGCAGTATTTT
CAIKRPESGDTQYF
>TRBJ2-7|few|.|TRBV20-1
TGCAGTGCTAGAGATCCGTACGAGCAGTACTTC
CSARDPYEQYF
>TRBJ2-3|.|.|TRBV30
TGTGCCTGGAGCCCACCGACAGGAGATACGCAGTATTTT
CAWSPPTGDTQYF
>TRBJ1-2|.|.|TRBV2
TGTGCCAGCAGCTACCTGACGGGAAACTATGGCTACACCTTC
CASSYLTGNYGYTF
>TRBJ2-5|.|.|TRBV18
TGTGCCAGCTCACCATGGCAGGGTCAAGAGACCCAGTACTTC
CASSPWQGQETQYF
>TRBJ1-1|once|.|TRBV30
TGTGCCTGGAGTAGCTGGTCGCCTGAAGCTTTCTTT
CAWSSWSPEAFF
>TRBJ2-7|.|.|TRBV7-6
TGTGCCAGCAGCGATGGACAGCCAGAGCAGTACTTC
CASSDGQPEQYF
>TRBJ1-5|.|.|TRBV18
TGTGCCAGCTCACGGGTCCCGGCGAGTGCTAGCAATCAGCCCCAGCATTTT
CASSRVPASASNQPQHF
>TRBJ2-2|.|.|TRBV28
TGTGCCAGCACTAGTGGCACCGGGGAGCTGTTTTTT
CASTSGTGELFF
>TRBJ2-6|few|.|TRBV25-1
TGTGCCAGCAGTCCTGCCGGGGCCAACGTCCCGACTTTC
CASSPAGANVPTF
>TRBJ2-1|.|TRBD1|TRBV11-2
TGTGCCAGCAGCCACCGGGACAGGGGCTTGTATGAGCAGTTCTTC
CASSHRDRGLYEQFF
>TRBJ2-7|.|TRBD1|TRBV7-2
TGTGCCAGCAGCTATGACAGGGGATCGTCCTACGAGCAGTACTTC
CASSYDRGSSYEQYF
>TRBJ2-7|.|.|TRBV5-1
TGCGCCAGCAGTTCGGGGACGGCCGCAAGATTCTACGAGCAGTACTTC
CASSSGTAARFYEQYF
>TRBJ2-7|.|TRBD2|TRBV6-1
TGTGCCAGCCAAACTAGCGGGAGTCGCGAGCAGTACTTC
CASQTSGSREQYF
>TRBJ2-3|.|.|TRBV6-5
TGTGCCACCGCCCTTCAGGGGCTTAGCACAGATACGCAGTATTTT
CATALQGLSTDTQYF
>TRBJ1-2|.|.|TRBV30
TGTGCCTGCACTGGGGGGGAGCGAAACTATGGCTACACCTTC
CACTGGERNYGYTF
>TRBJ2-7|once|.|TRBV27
TGTGCCAGCAGTTTATTGGGTCGCGAGCAGTACTTC
CASSLLGREQYF
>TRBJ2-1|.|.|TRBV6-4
TGTGCCAGCAGTGACGAGAGCTCCTACAATGAGCAGTTCTTC
CASSDESSYNEQFF
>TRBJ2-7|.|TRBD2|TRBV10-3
TGTGCCATCAGGTATACTAGCGCCTACGAGCAGTACTTC
CAIRYTSAYEQYF
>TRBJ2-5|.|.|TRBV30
TGTGCCTGGAGTTCTTTAGGGACACCTCAAGAGACCCAGTACTTC
CAWSSLGTPQETQYF
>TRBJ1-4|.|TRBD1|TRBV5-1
TGCGCCAGCAGGGGACAGGGGGCTGAAAAACTGTTTTTT
CASRGQGAEKLFF
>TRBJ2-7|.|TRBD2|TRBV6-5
TGTGCCAGCAGTTACGGTGGTGGGAGGGTTGAGTACTTC
CASSYGGGRVEYF
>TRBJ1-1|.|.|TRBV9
TGTGCCAGCAGCGTAGTAGGGTCGGCCACTGAAGCTTTCTTT
CASSVVGSATEAFF
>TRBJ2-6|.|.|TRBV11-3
TGTGCCAGCAGCTTGGGGACGGTCAGCTCCTCTGGGGCCAACGTCCTGACTTTC
CASSLGTVSSSGANVLTF
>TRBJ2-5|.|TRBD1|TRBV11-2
TGTGCCAGCAGCTTTGGACAGGGCGAGACCCAGTACTTC
CASSFGQGETQYF
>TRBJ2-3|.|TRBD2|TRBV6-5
TGTGCCAGCAGTCAGACTAGCGGGAGGGGAGATACGCAGTATTTT
CASSQTSGRGDTQYF